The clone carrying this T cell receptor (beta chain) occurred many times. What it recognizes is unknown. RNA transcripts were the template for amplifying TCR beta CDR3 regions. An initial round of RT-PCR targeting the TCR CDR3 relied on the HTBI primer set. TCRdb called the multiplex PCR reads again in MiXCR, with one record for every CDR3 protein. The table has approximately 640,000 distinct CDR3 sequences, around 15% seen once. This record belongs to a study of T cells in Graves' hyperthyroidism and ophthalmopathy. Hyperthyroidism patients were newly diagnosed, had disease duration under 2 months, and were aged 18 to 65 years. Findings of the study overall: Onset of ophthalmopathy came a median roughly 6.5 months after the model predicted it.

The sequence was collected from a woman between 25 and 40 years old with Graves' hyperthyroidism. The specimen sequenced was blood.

CDR3: CASSLTSGRGDEQFF. CDR3 coding DNA: TGTGCCAGCAGCTTGACTAGCGGGAGGGGTGATGAGCAGTTCTTC. The chain has TRBV7-2 and TRBJ2-1; 14 nucleotides agree with TRBD2. This CDR3 has 15 amino acids. Germline V CDR1 and CDR2: SGHTA, FQGNSA. The V and J ends lost 3 bases and 8 bases, in that order; junction bases with no gene match: 3.